Shown below are 11 T cell receptor beta chains from a single sample sequenced in a study of Graves' ophthalmopathy and Graves' hyperthyroidism. CDR3 regions of TCR beta were amplified from RNA transcripts. The library came from an HTBI-primed first-round RT-PCR and a second-round multiplex PCR. TCRdb recomputed calls from the multiplex PCR reads with MiXCR, one row per CDR3 protein. The sample gives about 620,000 distinct CDR3 sequences, approximately 22% of which show up once; approximately 7.7% is in the top ten. Source material: peripheral blood. The origin of the receptors is a woman aged 18-35 years with stable Graves' hyperthyroidism. Some clones in this sample may be carry-over from other donors' samples.

Many counts were recorded for this clonotype. J is TRBJ1-2 and V is TRBV30; D remains ambiguous. Germline values: CDR1 GTSNPN, CDR2 SVGIG (reference sequence). V was cut by 1 base and J by 5 bases, with 8 bases left in between. This CDR3 is built from 12 residues. CDR3 loop: CAWSARWYGYTF. In nucleotides, the CDR3 is TGTGCCTGGAGTGCCCGATGGTATGGCTACACCTTC.

This clonotype came up many times. The rearrangement links TRBV5-1 to TRBJ2-6; no clear D. Germline CDR1 and CDR2: SGHRS and YFSETQ. This CDR3 spans 15 amino acids. The germline V and J ends were trimmed by 6 bases and 0 bases, with 10 bases remaining between them. CDR3 protein: CASTQTLSGANVLTF. In nucleotides, the CDR3 is TGCGCCAGCACACAGACCCTCTCTGGGGCCAACGTCCTGACTTTC. Drawing the rest from reference TRBV5-1 and TRBJ2-6, the complete variable domain is KAGVTQTPRYLIKTRGQQVTLSCSPISGHRSVSWYQQTPGQGLQFLFEYFSETQRNKGNFPGRFSGRQFSNSRSEMNVSTLELGDSALYLCASTQTLSGANVLTFGAGSRLTVL.

This clonotype was observed at least ten times. The CDR3 here is CASSQDIAGGEGEAFF. In nucleotides, the CDR3 is TGCGCCAGCAGCCAAGATATCGCAGGGGGAGAGGGTGAAGCTTTCTTT. The genes are TRBV4-3 and TRBJ1-1, with 7 positions matching TRBD1. Germline trimming cut 0 bases from V and 7 bases from J; bases unmatched to any gene: 11. Germline CDR1 reads LGHNA; CDR2 reads YSLEER. This CDR3 has 16 residues.

This clonotype was counted at least ten times. The CDR3 nucleotides read TGCGCCAGCAGCTCTCAGACAGGGAACACTGAAGCTTTCTTT. This codes for CASSSQTGNTEAFF. The J gene is TRBJ1-1, the V gene TRBV5-1; tentative D call: TRBD1 (6 bases). Trimming shortened V by 3 bases and J by 1 base, and 10 bases separated the two germline ends. There are 14 residues in the CDR3. The V gene's germline CDR1 is SGHRS and CDR2 YFSETQ.

This clonotype was counted at least ten times. The chain couples TRBV24-1 to TRBJ2-7; 7 bases are a match to TRBD1. The germline V gene has CDR1 KGHDR and CDR2 SFDVKD. The CDR3 covers 16 residues. The ends lost 3 bases at V and 0 bases at J; junction bases unmatched: 7. The CDR3 bases are TGTGCCACCAGTGATCTCAGGGGGTGTTACTCCTACGAGCAGTACTTC. Translated: CATSDLRGCYSYEQYF.

The CDR3 DNA reads TGTGCCAGCAGTGTGAATTGGGGACAGGGAGCCGACGAGCAGTACTTC. Protein product: CASSVNWGQGADEQYF. V usage is TRBV6-1 and J usage is TRBJ2-7; 9 nucleotides line up with TRBD1. V shed 4 bases and J 5 bases; nucleotides not matched to a gene: 12. The V gene's germline CDR1 is MNHNS and CDR2 SASEGT. The CDR3 extends over 16 amino acids.

The genes are TRBV9 and TRBJ2-5; D is perhaps TRBD2 (6 bases). The V gene's germline CDR1 is SGDLS and CDR2 YYNGEE. V lost 4 bases, J lost 1 base, and 17 bases lay in between. The CDR3 length is 16 residues. In nucleotides, the CDR3 is TGTGCCAGCAGCTCAGGACGAAGGACTACCCAAGAGACCCAGTACTTC. Encoded protein: CASSSGRRTTQETQYF.

This clonotype has ten or more counts. This chain uses TRBV7-9 with TRBJ1-1; D ambiguous. The CDR3 is made up of 12 amino acids. Germline assignment: CDR1 SEHNR and CDR2 FQNEAQ (reference sequence). V was shortened by 11 bases and J by 5 bases, with 15 bases between the two germline ends. This CDR3 is CACETAGTEAFF. The CDR3 DNA reads as TGTGCCTGTGAGACGGCGGGGACTGAAGCTTTCTTT.

The rearrangement links TRBV12-3 or TRBV12-4 to TRBJ2-5, with D unresolved. The CDR3 has 14 amino acids. V lost 5 bases, J lost 4 bases, and 14 bases lay in between. The CDR3 region has the DNA TGTGCCAGCAGTCTTTCCCCAGGCCTAGAGACCCAGTACTTC. This gives the protein CASSLSPGLETQYF.

This sequence joins TRBV4-3 and TRBJ2-5; 7 bases are a match to TRBD2. The V segment lost 0 bases and the J segment 1 base; nucleotides outside the gene matches: 14. Per germline, CDR1 LGHNA and CDR2 YSLEER. The CDR3 is 19 amino acids. The CDR3: CASSQDASGAYRIQETQYF. CDR3 in DNA: TGCGCCAGCAGCCAAGACGCCAGCGGGGCCTATAGAATCCAAGAGACCCAGTACTTC.

This clonotype was observed at least ten times. J is TRBJ1-5 and V is TRBV12-3 or TRBV12-4; D remains unclear. The CDR3 contains 14 residues. Trimming removed 8 bases at V and 3 bases at J, with 14 bases between. The CDR3 sequence: CASSFRLHNQPQHF. For the CDR3, the DNA is TGTGCCAGCTCCTTTAGGTTACACAATCAGCCCCAGCATTTT.